A selection of T cell receptor beta chains follows, all from one sample in a study of blood T cell repertoires in COVID-19. Repertoires were generated with immunoSEQ multiplex PCR, while TCRdb's copy carries only in-frame clones and drops some. This sample yields about 310,000 clones, of which about 85% are seen a single time; about 1.9% belongs to the top ten. The sequencing input was PBMCs or T cells enriched from blood (not recorded which). The receptors come from a woman in her 30s who had been exposed to COVID-19. Each CDR3 is given with its conserved first and last residue. Each record gives: J gene, D gene, clone size, V gene, CDR3 DNA, CDR3 protein. The D gene is left open where the match is weak. The size field is filled for only some rows; it gives once, few, many or a size class.

J gene: TRBJ2-7
D gene: -
clone size: -
V gene: TRBV30
CDR3 DNA: TGTGCCTGGAGTCCCGGGATTCCCGAGCAGTACTTC
CDR3 protein: CAWSPGIPEQYF

J gene: TRBJ1-2
D gene: -
clone size: -
V gene: TRBV28
CDR3 DNA: TGTGCCAGCACCGAAAATGCGCGGTATGGCTACACCTTC
CDR3 protein: CASTENARYGYTF

J gene: TRBJ1-2
D gene: TRBD1
clone size: -
V gene: TRBV7-2
CDR3 DNA: TGTGCCAGCAGCCCACAGCGACAGGGAGGCTATGGCTACACCTTC
CDR3 protein: CASSPQRQGGYGYTF

J gene: TRBJ1-4
D gene: -
clone size: many
V gene: TRBV14
CDR3 DNA: TGTGCCAGCAGCCAAGAGACACTTCCAACTAATGAAAAACTGTTTTTT
CDR3 protein: CASSQETLPTNEKLFF

J gene: TRBJ2-1
D gene: -
clone size: -
V gene: TRBV5-4
CDR3 DNA: TGTGCCAGCAGCCTAGTTGGAAGAAACTACAATGAGCAGTTCTTC
CDR3 protein: CASSLVGRNYNEQFF

J gene: TRBJ2-7
D gene: TRBD2
clone size: few
V gene: TRBV29-1
CDR3 DNA: TGCAGCGTTGGGTCCCGGGAGGTGACCCACGAGCAGTACTTC
CDR3 protein: CSVGSREVTHEQYF

J gene: TRBJ1-4
D gene: -
clone size: -
V gene: TRBV7-2
CDR3 DNA: TGTGCCAGCAGCTTAGATGGGGGCCCGTGGGAAAAACTGTTTTTT
CDR3 protein: CASSLDGGPWEKLFF

J gene: TRBJ2-2
D gene: TRBD1
clone size: -
V gene: TRBV28
CDR3 DNA: TGTGCCAGCACAGGGGCGGACAGGGGAGCCACCGGGGAGCTGTTTTTT
CDR3 protein: CASTGADRGATGELFF

J gene: TRBJ2-1
D gene: TRBD2
clone size: -
V gene: TRBV2
CDR3 DNA: TGTGCCAGCAGTGTCCGACTAGCGGTCTACAATGAGCAGTTCTTC
CDR3 protein: CASSVRLAVYNEQFF

J gene: TRBJ2-5
D gene: TRBD2
clone size: -
V gene: TRBV4-1
CDR3 DNA: TGCGCCAGCAGCCAAGATCGAGGGGCTGGGACTAGCGGAGAAGAGACCCAGTACTTC
CDR3 protein: CASSQDRGAGTSGEETQYF

J gene: TRBJ2-5
D gene: TRBD1
clone size: -
V gene: TRBV19
CDR3 DNA: TGTGCCAGTATCCCGGACAGGGGAGAGACCCAGTACTTC
CDR3 protein: CASIPDRGETQYF

J gene: TRBJ2-3
D gene: TRBD2
clone size: -
V gene: TRBV7-2
CDR3 DNA: TGTGCCAGCACCGGGAACATGATAGCGGGATTTGACACGCAGTATTTT
CDR3 protein: CASTGNMIAGFDTQYF

J gene: TRBJ2-1
D gene: -
clone size: -
V gene: TRBV5-1
CDR3 DNA: TGCGCCAGCAGCTTGGCGGAGGGGATTGAGCAGTTCTTC
CDR3 protein: CASSLAEGIEQFF

J gene: TRBJ2-7
D gene: -
clone size: -
V gene: TRBV28
CDR3 DNA: TGTGCCAGCAGGTCTAGCGAGGGGTACGAGCAGTACTTC
CDR3 protein: CASRSSEGYEQYF

J gene: TRBJ1-1
D gene: -
clone size: -
V gene: TRBV9
CDR3 DNA: TGTGCCAGCAGCGAGTTACCGGGATCGAACACTGAAGCTTTCTTT
CDR3 protein: CASSELPGSNTEAFF

J gene: TRBJ2-7
D gene: TRBD1
clone size: -
V gene: TRBV27
CDR3 DNA: TGTGCCAGCAGTATCAGGGGGCACGAGCAGTACTTC
CDR3 protein: CASSIRGHEQYF

J gene: TRBJ2-1
D gene: -
clone size: -
V gene: TRBV19
CDR3 DNA: TGTGCCAGTAGCGCTACAGGGACCGGCAATGAGCAGTTCTTC
CDR3 protein: CASSATGTGNEQFF

J gene: TRBJ2-2
D gene: TRBD1
clone size: -
V gene: TRBV7-2
CDR3 DNA: TGTGCCAGCAGCAAGGGACAGGGGAACACCGGGGAGCTGTTTTTT
CDR3 protein: CASSKGQGNTGELFF

J gene: TRBJ2-3
D gene: -
clone size: -
V gene: TRBV14
CDR3 DNA: TGTGCCAGCAGCCAAGAGGACGGAGGGGTGGGATCCGATACGCAGTATTTT
CDR3 protein: CASSQEDGGVGSDTQYF